This T cell receptor beta chain was identified during a study of CD8+CD57+ T cells in acquired aplastic anemia (dated by TCRdb to the late 2010s). At the level of the whole study: A mean of roughly 3.2 ug of DNA, ranging from roughly 0.18 to 30 ug, was extracted from sorted CD4+ and CD8+ cells. Mean read counts for healthy donor samples were roughly 10 million for CD4+ cells and 11.0 million for CD8+ cells.

Of note for this clonotype: Its antigen is currently not known. Base quality data are lacking; no much larger clone is found one base away.

What the work shows at the level of the full study, not this receptor alone: About 30 CD8+ CDR3 sequences were found to be shared between patients and controls, but these sequences appeared to be highly expressed in patients and within the immunodominant clones of the patients. No significant difference in CD8+ Simpson's diversity was found between patients and healthy controls (P=0.060).

The germline V gene (reference sequence) supplies CDR1 LNHNV and CDR2 YYDKDF. At the junction V is shortened by 0 bases and J by 11 bases; bases outside the gene matches: 11. From the cysteine through the phenylalanine, the CDR3 covers 15 amino acids. CDR3 DNA is the only sequence kept; it has 45 bases, read in frame from the first base. TCR beta VDJ combination and CDR3 sequence profiling used genomic DNA as the template. TCR repertoire sequencing was run on an Illumina HiSeq 2000. Turning to the authors' computational methods: Repertoires were assessed using TRBV/TRBJ rearrangement plots, CDR3 size and DJ length profiles, and Simpson's diversity index. The most abundant DNA sequence in the deep sequencing data was taken as the immunodominant clone. CDR3 amino acid sequences were screened for sharing across subjects and compared with published repertoires and the VDJdb database. In TCRdb, the public reads were trimmed at Q25 with fastp and aligned with MiXCR, with productive beta chains retained. Rows with one shared CDR3 protein collapse into an entry with the most common genes and DNA. V and J calls and clone size were set by TCRdb, not the authors. A total of 50,000 to 65,000 distinct CDR3 sequences appear in this sample, less than 65% of them only once. The top ten hold less than 2.5% of the sample.

The study deep-sequenced TCR repertoires of sorted CD4+ and CD8+ blood T cells from severe aplastic anemia patients and healthy subjects. Ficoll-Paque density gradient centrifugation was used to isolate peripheral blood mononuclear cells. Before DNA extraction, CD4+ and CD8+ T cells were sorted with FACS or magnetic beads. The clonotype comes from a human donor in good health, serving as a control. The chain links TRBV15 with TRBJ2-3; 7 junctional bases match TRBD2. The sample was sorted CD4+, CD8+, or CD8+CD57+ T cells (not recorded which) from PBMCs. The CDR3 region reads CATSRDASGYNEQYF. The DNA is TGTGCCACCAGCAGAGATGCTAGCGGTTACAATGAGCAGTATTTT.